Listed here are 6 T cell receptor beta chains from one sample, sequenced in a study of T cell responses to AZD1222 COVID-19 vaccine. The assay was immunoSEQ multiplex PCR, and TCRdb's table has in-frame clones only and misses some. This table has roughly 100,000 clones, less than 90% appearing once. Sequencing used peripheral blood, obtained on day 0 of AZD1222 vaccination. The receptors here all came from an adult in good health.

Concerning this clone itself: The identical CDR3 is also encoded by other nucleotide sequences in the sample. This CDR3 is CASSSGQGNEKLFF. In nucleotides, the CDR3 is TGCGCCAGCAGCTCGGGACAGGGTAATGAAAAACTGTTTTTT. The rearrangement joins TRBV5-1 to TRBJ1-4; 9 positions agree with TRBD1. The CDR3 length is 14 residues. Germline V lookup: CDR1 SGHRS, CDR2 YFSETQ. V lost 3 bases and J lost 4; bases outside the gene matches: 1.

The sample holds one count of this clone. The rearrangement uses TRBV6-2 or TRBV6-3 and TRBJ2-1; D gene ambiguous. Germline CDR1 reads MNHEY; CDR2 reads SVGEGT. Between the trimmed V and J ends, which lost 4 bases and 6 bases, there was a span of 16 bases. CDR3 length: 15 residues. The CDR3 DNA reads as TGTGCCAGCAGTTCCACCTTAGCAGTTTTCAATGAGCAGTTCTTC. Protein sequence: CASSSTLAVFNEQFF.

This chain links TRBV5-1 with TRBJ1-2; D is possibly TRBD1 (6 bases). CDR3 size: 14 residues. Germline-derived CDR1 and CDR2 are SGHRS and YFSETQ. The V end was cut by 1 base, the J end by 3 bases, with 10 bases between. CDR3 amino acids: CASSLRGGDYGYTF. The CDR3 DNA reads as TGCGCCAGCAGCTTGCGAGGGGGGGACTATGGCTACACCTTC.

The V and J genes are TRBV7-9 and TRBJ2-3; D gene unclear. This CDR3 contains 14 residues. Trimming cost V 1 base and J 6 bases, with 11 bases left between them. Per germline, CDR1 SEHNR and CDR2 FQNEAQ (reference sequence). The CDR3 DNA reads TGTGCCAGCAGCTTAGAAGGGTTAGGGGATACGCAGTATTTT. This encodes CASSLEGLGDTQYF.

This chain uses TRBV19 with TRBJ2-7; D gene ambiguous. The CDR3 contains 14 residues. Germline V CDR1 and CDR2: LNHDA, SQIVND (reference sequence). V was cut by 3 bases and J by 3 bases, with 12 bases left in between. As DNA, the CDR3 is TGTGCCAGTAGTATCCGGGTGGGCTACTACGAGCAGTACTTC. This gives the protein CASSIRVGYYEQYF.

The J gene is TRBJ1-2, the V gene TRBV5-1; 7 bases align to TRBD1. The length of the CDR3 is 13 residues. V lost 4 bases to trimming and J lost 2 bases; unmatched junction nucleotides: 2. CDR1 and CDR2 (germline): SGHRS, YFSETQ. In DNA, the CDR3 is TGCGCCAGCAGCACGGACAGGAACTATGGCTACACCTTC. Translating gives CASSTDRNYGYTF.